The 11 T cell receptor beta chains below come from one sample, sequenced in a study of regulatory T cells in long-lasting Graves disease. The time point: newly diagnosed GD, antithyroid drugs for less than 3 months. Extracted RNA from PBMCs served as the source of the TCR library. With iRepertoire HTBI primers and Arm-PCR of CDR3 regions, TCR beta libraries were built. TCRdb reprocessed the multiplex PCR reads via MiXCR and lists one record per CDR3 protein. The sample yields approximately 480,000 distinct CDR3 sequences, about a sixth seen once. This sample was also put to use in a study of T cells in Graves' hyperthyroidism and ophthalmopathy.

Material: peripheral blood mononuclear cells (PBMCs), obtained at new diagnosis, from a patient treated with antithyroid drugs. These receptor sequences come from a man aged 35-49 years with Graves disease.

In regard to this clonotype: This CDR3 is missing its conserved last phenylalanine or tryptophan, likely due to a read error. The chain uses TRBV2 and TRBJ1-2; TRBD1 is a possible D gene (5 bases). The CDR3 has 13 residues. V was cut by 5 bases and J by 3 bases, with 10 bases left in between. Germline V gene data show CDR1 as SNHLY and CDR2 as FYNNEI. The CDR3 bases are TGTGCCAGCAGTTTCGGACAAGACTATGGCTACACCGTC. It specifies CASSFGQDYGYTV.

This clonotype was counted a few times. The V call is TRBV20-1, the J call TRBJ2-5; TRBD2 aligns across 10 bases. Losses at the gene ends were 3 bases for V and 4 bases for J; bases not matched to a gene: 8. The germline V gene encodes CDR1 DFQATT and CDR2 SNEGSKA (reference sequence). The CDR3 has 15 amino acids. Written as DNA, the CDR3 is TGCAGTGCTAGGGGGGCTAGCGGGAGCGGAGAGACCCAGTACTTC. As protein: CSARGASGSGETQYF.

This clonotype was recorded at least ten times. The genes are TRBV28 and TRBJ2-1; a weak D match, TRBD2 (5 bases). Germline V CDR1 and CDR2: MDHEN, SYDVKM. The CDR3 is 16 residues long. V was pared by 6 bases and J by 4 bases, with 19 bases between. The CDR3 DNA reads TGTGCCAGCAGAGACTCGAGGGTGTGGGGTTACAATGAGCAGTTCTTC. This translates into CASRDSRVWGYNEQFF.

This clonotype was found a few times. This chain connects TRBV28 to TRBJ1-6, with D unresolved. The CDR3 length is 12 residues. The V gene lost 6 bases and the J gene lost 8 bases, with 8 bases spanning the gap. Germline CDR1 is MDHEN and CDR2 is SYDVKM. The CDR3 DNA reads TGTGCCAGCAGGACGGGTCATTCACCCCTCCACTTT. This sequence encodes CASRTGHSPLHF.

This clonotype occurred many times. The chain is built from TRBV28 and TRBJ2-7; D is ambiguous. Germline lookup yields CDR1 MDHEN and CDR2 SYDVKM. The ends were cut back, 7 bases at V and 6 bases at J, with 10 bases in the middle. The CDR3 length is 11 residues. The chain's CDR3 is CASTLGSEQYF. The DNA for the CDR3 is TGTGCCAGCACCTTAGGTTCCGAGCAGTACTTC.

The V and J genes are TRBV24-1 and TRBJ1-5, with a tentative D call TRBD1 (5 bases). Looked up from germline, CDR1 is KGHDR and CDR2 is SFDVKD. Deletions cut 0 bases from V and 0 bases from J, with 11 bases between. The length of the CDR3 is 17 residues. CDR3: CATSDLEDMDSNQPQHF. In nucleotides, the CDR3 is TGTGCCACCAGTGATTTGGAGGACATGGATAGCAATCAGCCCCAGCATTTT.

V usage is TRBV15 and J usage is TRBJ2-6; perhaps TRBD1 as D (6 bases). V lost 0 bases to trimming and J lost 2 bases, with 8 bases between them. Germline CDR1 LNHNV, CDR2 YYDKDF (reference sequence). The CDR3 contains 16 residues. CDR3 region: CATSRDRGTGANVLTF. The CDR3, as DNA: TGTGCCACCAGCAGAGACAGGGGTACTGGGGCCAACGTCCTGACTTTC.

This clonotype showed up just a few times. The CDR3 loop is CATLGPNTGELFF. In DNA, the CDR3 is TGTGCCACCCTAGGGCCCAACACCGGGGAGCTGTTTTTT. The chain joins TRBV28 to TRBJ2-2; D not certain. CDR3 size: 13 residues. The V gene's germline CDR1 is MDHEN and CDR2 SYDVKM. Deletions cut 10 bases from V and 2 bases from J, with 11 bases between.

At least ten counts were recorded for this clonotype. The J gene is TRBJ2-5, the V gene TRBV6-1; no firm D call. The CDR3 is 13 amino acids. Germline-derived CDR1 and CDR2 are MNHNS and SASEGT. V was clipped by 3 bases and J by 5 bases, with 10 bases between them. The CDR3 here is CASSETWLETQYF. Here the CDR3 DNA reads TGTGCCAGCAGTGAGACCTGGCTGGAGACCCAGTACTTC.

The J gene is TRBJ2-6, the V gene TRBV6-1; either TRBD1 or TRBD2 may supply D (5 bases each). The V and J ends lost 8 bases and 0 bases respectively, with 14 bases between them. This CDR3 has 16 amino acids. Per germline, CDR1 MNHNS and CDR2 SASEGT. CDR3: CASGPGRISGANVLTF. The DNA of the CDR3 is TGTGCCAGCGGCCCGGGACGGATCTCTGGGGCCAACGTCCTGACTTTC.

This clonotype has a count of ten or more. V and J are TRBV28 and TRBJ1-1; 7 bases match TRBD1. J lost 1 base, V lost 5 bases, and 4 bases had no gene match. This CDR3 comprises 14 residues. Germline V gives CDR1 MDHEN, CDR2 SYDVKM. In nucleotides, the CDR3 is TGTGCCAGCAGTCCGGACAGGCGGAACACTGAAGCTTTCTTT. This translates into CASSPDRRNTEAFF.